A single sample is the source of the 18 T cell receptor beta chains below, sequenced in a study of CD4 T cells in relation to SARS-CoV-2 and coronaviruses. Libraries were prepared by immunoSEQ multiplex PCR; TCRdb keeps only in-frame clonotypes and omits some of them. Counted here are some 38,000 clones, around 77% occurring once; the ten biggest clones make up over 20%. Antigens for these TCRs are unknown. Sequencing was carried out using memory CD4+ T cells from PBMCs, cultured in vitro. Receptors originate from an adult with COVID-19.

Only one count was recorded for this clone. The V gene is TRBV27, the J gene TRBJ2-1, with 8 nucleotides matching TRBD1. Per the germline V gene, CDR1 is MNHEY and CDR2 is SMNVEV (reference sequence). The CDR3 length is 15 residues. Trimming cost V 6 bases and J 10 bases; bases outside gene matches: 14. CDR3 amino acids: CASSRSDQGAGEQFF. The CDR3 DNA follows: TGTGCCAGCAGCCGATCGGACCAGGGGGCTGGGGAGCAGTTCTTC.

The chain is built from TRBV18 and TRBJ2-7; weak D call: TRBD2 (5 bases). The V gene's germline CDR1 is KGHSH and CDR2 LQKENI. V lost 0 bases, J lost 7 bases, and 19 bases lay in between. This CDR3 contains 16 residues. CDR3 protein: CASSPPLGSPRWEQYF. The DNA of the CDR3 is TGTGCCAGCTCACCACCGTTAGGGAGTCCTAGATGGGAGCAGTACTTC.

The chain is built from TRBV7-2 and TRBJ2-7; D tentatively reads TRBD1 or TRBD2 (5 bases each). From germline, CDR1 is SGHTA and CDR2 FQGNSA. This CDR3 is built from 17 residues. Trimming left V 5 bases short and J 2 bases short, with 22 bases between. In DNA, the CDR3 is TGTGCCAGCAGCCATATCCAGGTTTTTGGGGGAACCTACGAGCAGTACTTC. Its protein product is CASSHIQVFGGTYEQYF. Combining the CDR3 with reference TRBV7-2 and TRBJ2-7 gives the whole variable domain GAGVSQSPSNKVTEKGKDVELRCDPISGHTALYWYRQSLGQGLEFLIYFQGNSAPDKSGLPSDRFSAERTGGSVSTLTIQRTQQEDSAVYLCASSHIQVFGGTYEQYFGPGTRLTVT.

This clone appeared a few times. This chain uses TRBV6-6 with TRBJ2-3; D perhaps matches TRBD1 (6 bases). Germline V lookup: CDR1 MNHNY, CDR2 SVGAGI (reference sequence). The length of the CDR3 is 14 residues. Trimming pared 6 bases from V and 0 bases from J, leaving 10 bases between. CDR3 sequence reads: CASRYRASTDTQYF. The CDR3 DNA follows: TGTGCCAGCAGGTACAGGGCAAGCACAGATACGCAGTATTTT.

The genes are TRBV4-1 and TRBJ2-2; D is uncertain. V dropped 4 bases and J dropped 0 bases, with 9 bases sitting between them. CDR3 length: 15 amino acids. Germline-derived CDR1 and CDR2 are MGHRA and YSYEKL. CDR3: CASSPDGTNTGELFF. CDR3 DNA: TGCGCCAGCAGCCCCGACGGAACGAACACCGGGGAGCTGTTTTTT.

V usage is TRBV18 and J usage is TRBJ2-3, with a weak D call TRBD1 (7 bases). Trimming removed 3 bases from V and 4 bases from J, with 11 bases in between. Per germline, CDR1 KGHSH and CDR2 LQKENI. The CDR3 runs 14 residues. The CDR3 loop is CASSPGGTADTQYF. CDR3 nucleotide sequence: TGTGCCAGCTCACCGGGCGGGACAGCAGATACGCAGTATTTT.

The rearrangement joins TRBV2 to TRBJ2-7, with 9 positions matching TRBD1. Per germline, CDR1 SNHLY and CDR2 FYNNEI. V dropped 7 bases and J dropped 5; count of bases not matched to a gene: 9. The CDR3 has 14 amino acids. The CDR3 reads CASILTGGIHEQYF. The CDR3 nucleotides are TGTGCCAGCATTCTGACAGGGGGTATCCACGAGCAGTACTTC.

J is TRBJ2-5 and V is TRBV15; D unresolved. CDR1 LNHNV and CDR2 YYDKDF come from the germline V gene (reference sequence). Trimming left V 1 base short and J 1 base short, with 7 bases between. This CDR3 has 14 amino acids. CDR3 protein: CATSRAAGQETQYF. The DNA of the CDR3 is TGTGCCACCAGCAGAGCGGCAGGCCAAGAGACCCAGTACTTC.

The chain carries TRBV19 and TRBJ2-3; maybe TRBD1 (5 bases). Germline loops: CDR1 LNHDA, CDR2 SQIVND (reference sequence). The V gene lost 4 bases and the J gene lost 0 bases, with 11 bases spanning the gap. The CDR3 runs 15 residues. The CDR3 loop is CASSNTGGSTDTQYF. The CDR3 DNA sequence: TGTGCCAGTAGTAATACAGGCGGTAGCACAGATACGCAGTATTTT.

The V gene is TRBV7-9, the J gene TRBJ2-2; the match to TRBD2 covers 8 bases. The CDR3 extends over 17 amino acids. Germline V gives CDR1 SEHNR, CDR2 FQNEAQ (reference sequence). Germline trimming cut 5 bases from V and 6 bases from J; bases unmatched to any gene: 14. The CDR3 region is CASSQGGREGRSGELFF. As DNA, the CDR3 is TGTGCCAGCAGCCAAGGGGGACGGGAGGGCCGATCCGGGGAGCTGTTTTTT.

V usage is TRBV11-1 and J usage is TRBJ2-7; the match to TRBD2 covers 11 bases. V was pared by 8 bases and J by 3 bases, with 12 bases of the junction left unmatched. This CDR3 region has 16 residues. Germline V gives CDR1 SGHAT, CDR2 FQDESV (reference sequence). This chain's CDR3 is CASGKAGTSGDYEQYF. The CDR3 DNA reads TGTGCCAGCGGGAAAGCCGGGACTAGCGGCGACTACGAGCAGTACTTC.

The chain recombines TRBV12-3 or TRBV12-4 with TRBJ2-2; 10 bases line up with TRBD1. V was pared by 10 bases and J by 7 bases, with 6 bases of the junction left unmatched. The CDR3 is 13 residues long. CDR3 DNA sequence: TGTGCCACCAGCCGGACAGGGGGCGGGGAGCTGTTTTTT. It translates to CATSRTGGGELFF.

The chain joins TRBV5-5 to TRBJ2-2, with D perhaps TRBD1 or TRBD2 (5 bases each). V was shortened by 5 bases and J by 5 bases, with 13 bases between the two germline ends. In germline, CDR1 is SGHKS, CDR2 YYEKEE (reference sequence). This CDR3 spans 14 amino acids. The CDR3 bases are TGTGCCAGCAGTTGGACACCGGGGACCGGGGAGCTGTTTTTT. Amino acid sequence: CASSWTPGTGELFF.

The chain is built from TRBV30 and TRBJ1-6, with D possibly matching TRBD1 (6 bases). V lost 2 bases and J lost 6, with 11 bases in between. CDR3 length equals 14 residues. CDR1 and CDR2 (germline): GTSNPN, SVGIG (reference sequence). The CDR3 protein is CAWSRGQVNSPLHF. DNA for the CDR3: TGTGCCTGGAGTAGGGGACAAGTTAATTCACCCCTCCACTTT.

The chain uses TRBV6-4 and TRBJ2-1; a weak D match, TRBD2 (6 bases). The V gene lost 2 bases and the J gene lost 2 bases, with 16 bases spanning the gap. The CDR3 consists of 17 residues. Germline values: CDR1 MRHNA, CDR2 SNTAGT. As DNA, the CDR3 is TGTGCCAGCAGTGACCCTTTCCTGGAGGGACCCTACAATGAGCAGTTCTTC. Its protein is CASSDPFLEGPYNEQFF.

V usage is TRBV3-1 (or the pseudogene TRBV3-2) and J usage is TRBJ2-1; TRBD2 aligns across 7 bases. V lost 0 bases, J lost 1 base, and 0 bases stayed unmatched. This CDR3 contains 15 residues. Germline CDR1 LGHDT, CDR2 YNNKEL (reference sequence). CDR3 sequence (DNA): TGTGCCAGCAGCCAAGAGCGGGGGTCCTACAATGAGCAGTTCTTC. Residues: CASSQERGSYNEQFF.

CDR3 sequence (DNA): TGCAGTGTTCCGACTAGTGTCGTGCAGTTCTTC. Protein product: CSVPTSVVQFF. The chain joins TRBV20-1 to TRBJ2-1; D possibly corresponds to TRBD2 (6 bases). The CDR3 length is 11 residues. The germline CDR1 and CDR2 sequences are DFQATT and SNEGSKA (reference sequence). V lost 7 bases and J lost 12, with 16 bases in between.

The J gene is TRBJ2-2, the V gene TRBV5-6; weak D call: TRBD2 (5 bases). Germline V CDR1 and CDR2: SGHDT, YYEEEE. The CDR3 consists of 14 residues. V gave up 4 bases and J gave up 0 bases, with 7 bases separating them. DNA of the CDR3: TGTGCCAGCAGCGCCGGGACGAACACCGGGGAGCTGTTTTTT. It is translated as CASSAGTNTGELFF.